The present entry profiles one TCR beta chain with its context. Its cognate antigen is unknown. Germline and junction disagree at one end, which may indicate a read error. This record belongs to a study of blood T cells in healthy people across ages. Study-level points and caveats: Because donor CMV status was unknown, expanded clonotype changes were possibly confounded. Percentage of naive T cells showed a strong correlation with TCR beta diversity.

All donors came from Russia, were Caucasian and healthy, and spanned ages roughly 6 to 95. Collection of 8.5 to 10 milliliters of peripheral blood was performed for each donor. Germline assignment: CDR1 ENHRY and CDR2 SYGVKD. The CDR3 spans 13 residues. A sample-barcoded 5' primer and a J-beta primer mix were used in a second PCR of roughly 7 to 11 cycles. TCRdb used MiXCR to reprocess the 5' RACE reads, holding one entry per CDR3 protein. The profile shows around 780,000 distinct CDR3 sequences, around 25% of them singletons. The sample was also reused in another study, on T cells of mothers and their children.

Sample: blood. The sequence came from a boy younger than 18 in good health. The V call is TRBV10-3, the J call TRBJ2-3; D is undetermined. CDR3 nucleotide sequence: TGTGCCATCAGCGAGTACCCCACAGATACGCAGTATTTT. Its translation is CAISEYPTDTQYF.